What follows are 24 T cell receptor beta chains derived from one specimen sequenced in a study of T cell responses to AZD1222 COVID-19 vaccine (dated by TCRdb to the early 2020s). Receptor amplification or capture employed the immunoSEQ multiplex PCR assay. TCRdb obtained this table from immuneACCESS and retained in-frame rearrangements with V and J assigned. These tables miss some clones; where compared with another copy, unresolved V genes account for less than half of the shortfall, and the remainder is unexplained. This sample lists 140,000 to 150,000 clones; 80% to 85% were detected once. The ten biggest clones cover about 3.8% of the sample. The sample's time point, from its label and the paper: baseline before first vaccination. Explained via the paper, the treatment or condition label denotes: meningococcal conjugate vaccine given as trial control. The source material was peripheral blood, sampled on day 0 of MenACWY control vaccination. Receptors originate from an adult in good health.

This clone was seen once. This sequence joins TRBV3-1 (or the pseudogene TRBV3-2) and TRBJ2-5; D remains ambiguous. The CDR3 runs to 11 residues. V was trimmed by 5 bases and J by 9 bases, leaving 10 bases between them. Per germline, CDR1 LGHDT and CDR2 YNNKEL (reference sequence). CDR3 loop: CASSESWAQYF. The CDR3 DNA reads TGTGCCAGCAGCGAATCTTGGGCCCAGTACTTC.

The rearrangement joins TRBV3-1 (or the pseudogene TRBV3-2) to TRBJ1-6, with D unclear. Per germline, CDR1 LGHDT and CDR2 YNNKEL (reference sequence). The CDR3 has 14 residues. The germline V and J ends were trimmed by 0 bases and 7 bases, with 7 bases remaining between them. The DNA of the CDR3 is TGTGCCAGCAGCCAAGACCTGGGAAATTCACCCCTCCACTTT. It is translated as CASSQDLGNSPLHF.

The chain combines TRBV6-5 with TRBJ1-6; D remains unclear. V dropped 7 bases and J dropped 10 bases, with 11 bases sitting between them. The CDR3 loop spans 12 amino acids. Per germline, CDR1 MNHEY and CDR2 SVGAGI. The CDR3 loop reads CASTSIGSPLHF. The CDR3 bases are TGTGCCAGCACTTCCATTGGGTCACCCCTCCACTTT.

The chain's CDR3 is CASSLSPSGADTQYF. The CDR3 coding sequence is TGTGCCAGCAGCTTGTCTCCTAGCGGGGCAGATACGCAGTATTTT. The rearrangement uses TRBV5-6 and TRBJ2-3, with TRBD2 identical over 9 bases. Germline V CDR1 and CDR2: SGHDT, YYEEEE. The V and J ends lost 1 base and 4 bases, in that order; junction bases with no gene match: 4. This CDR3 spans 15 amino acids.

J is TRBJ2-2 and V is TRBV6-4; maybe TRBD1 (5 bases). The V gene's germline CDR1 is MRHNA and CDR2 SNTAGT. Between the trimmed V and J ends, which lost 8 bases and 2 bases, there was a span of 12 bases. This CDR3 region has 14 residues. The CDR3 bases are TGTGCCAGCCGGGCAGGACACAACACCGGGGAGCTGTTTTTT. This gives the protein CASRAGHNTGELFF.

This clone was observed a handful of times. DNA for the CDR3: TGTGCCAGCACCCCTCGACTGGGTGAAGCTTTCTTT. It encodes CASTPRLGEAFF. This chain connects TRBV6-5 to TRBJ1-1; no definite D call. The CDR3 totals 12 residues. The V gene lost 7 bases and the J gene lost 7 bases, with 13 bases spanning the gap. Germline V CDR1 and CDR2: MNHEY, SVGAGI.

V gene TRBV7-8 combines with J gene TRBJ2-3, with D uncertain. Germline V gene sequence: CDR1 SGHVS, CDR2 FQNEAQ. This CDR3 contains 13 residues. V lost 5 bases and J 1 base, leaving 7 bases between the germline ends. CDR3 loop: CASSLDRTDTQYF. In nucleotides, the CDR3 is TGTGCCAGCAGCCTCGACCGCACAGATACGCAGTATTTT.

CDR3 loop: CASSGDGTGGQETQYF. DNA of the CDR3: TGTGCCAGCTCGGGCGATGGGACAGGGGGCCAAGAGACCCAGTACTTC. This chain links TRBV18 with TRBJ2-5, with 11 bases matching TRBD1. The CDR3 runs to 16 residues. V lost 6 bases and J lost 1; bases outside the gene matches: 7. Germline V gene lookup returns CDR1 KGHSH and CDR2 LQKENI.

The chain carries TRBV24-1 and TRBJ2-1; 11 bases fit TRBD1. V shed 4 bases and J 7 bases; nucleotides not matched to a gene: 14. Per the germline V gene, CDR1 is KGHDR and CDR2 is SFDVKD. The CDR3 length is 18 residues. The CDR3 loop is CATSDPTPDRGRLNEQFF. The CDR3 bases are TGTGCCACCAGTGACCCGACTCCGGACAGGGGGCGCCTGAATGAGCAGTTCTTC.

This clone was seen once. The J gene is TRBJ1-2, the V gene TRBV7-2; 7 bases line up with TRBD1. Per the germline V gene, CDR1 is SGHTA and CDR2 is FQGNSA. This CDR3 has 15 amino acids. V gave up 5 bases and J gave up 7 bases; unmatched junction bases: 13. The CDR3 DNA follows: TGTGCCAGCAGCCCACCGCAGGGGGTGTCTGGTGGCTACACCTTC. Protein sequence: CASSPPQGVSGGYTF.

J is TRBJ2-2 and V is TRBV11-1; unclear D gene. Germline V CDR1 and CDR2: SGHAT, FQDESV (reference sequence). The CDR3 sequence is 12 residues long. Trimming left V 2 bases short and J 5 bases short, with 3 bases between. This chain's CDR3 is CASSLMTGELFF. The CDR3 nucleotides are TGTGCCAGCAGCTTAATGACCGGGGAGCTGTTTTTT.

The chain links TRBV5-1 to TRBJ1-4; TRBD1 matches 7 bases. V lost 5 bases to trimming and J lost 3 bases; unmatched junction nucleotides: 4. CDR1 and CDR2 from the germline V gene are SGHRS and YFSETQ. The length of the CDR3 is 14 residues. CDR3 sequence: CASRKGASNEKLFF. The DNA for the CDR3 is TGCGCCAGCAGAAAGGGGGCTTCTAATGAAAAACTGTTTTTT.

The J gene is TRBJ1-5, the V gene TRBV15; D is undetermined. This CDR3 is 14 amino acids long. V was shortened by 0 bases and J by 3 bases, with 6 bases between the two germline ends. Germline V gene lookup returns CDR1 LNHNV and CDR2 YYDKDF (reference sequence). As DNA, the CDR3 is TGTGCCACCAGCAGAGATAGGCTCAATCAGCCCCAGCATTTT. Residues: CATSRDRLNQPQHF.

V and J are TRBV2 and TRBJ1-4; D is perhaps TRBD1 (5 bases). Trimming took off 6 bases at V and 7 bases at J, with 12 bases between the two ends. The CDR3 contains 13 residues. Germline lookup yields CDR1 SNHLY and CDR2 FYNNEI. CDR3 nucleotides: TGTGCCAGCAGCTTCCTTGGGGGTGAAAAACTGTTTTTT. Translation gives CASSFLGGEKLFF.

V and J are TRBV5-1 and TRBJ2-2; D call uncertain. CDR1 and CDR2 (germline): SGHRS, YFSETQ. The CDR3 spans 14 residues. V lost 1 base and J lost 4, with 8 bases in between. The CDR3 nucleotides read TGCGCCAGCAGCTTGACCCAGACCACCGGGGAGCTGTTTTTT. Translating gives CASSLTQTTGELFF.

V gene TRBV3-1 (or the pseudogene TRBV3-2) combines with J gene TRBJ2-1; D possibly matches TRBD1 or TRBD2 (5 bases each). Germline V gene lookup returns CDR1 LGHDT and CDR2 YNNKEL (reference sequence). The CDR3 extends over 14 amino acids. Trimming pared 2 bases from V and 5 bases from J, leaving 10 bases between. For the CDR3, the DNA is TGTGCCAGCAGCCAAATTGGGACCCACAATGAGCAGTTCTTC. This translates into CASSQIGTHNEQFF.

V and J are TRBV7-8 and TRBJ1-5; D is perhaps TRBD1 (6 bases). Deletions cut 1 base from V and 4 bases from J, with 11 bases between. This CDR3 has 15 residues. Germline values: CDR1 SGHVS, CDR2 FQNEAQ. The CDR3 protein is CASSLDRTENQPQHF. In DNA, the CDR3 is TGTGCCAGCAGCTTAGATCGGACAGAAAATCAGCCCCAGCATTTT.

V gene TRBV3-1 (or the pseudogene TRBV3-2) combines with J gene TRBJ1-2, with TRBD1 matching over 10 bases. Trimming at V came to 10 bases and at J to 6 bases, leaving 8 bases not matched to a gene. The germline CDR1 and CDR2 sequences are LGHDT and YNNKEL (reference sequence). The CDR3 spans 13 residues. This CDR3 is CATNDRGRNGYTF. The DNA for the CDR3 is TGTGCCACCAACGACAGGGGGCGGAATGGCTACACCTTC.

By its share, this clone is medium-sized. V and J are TRBV4-2 and TRBJ2-6; TRBD2 matches 7 bases. Germline V gene data show CDR1 as LGHNA and CDR2 as YNFKEQ. The CDR3 runs to 15 residues. Trimming cost V 4 bases and J 10 bases; bases outside gene matches: 10. The CDR3 bases are TGTGCCAGCAGCCCAGGGAGGGACCCCTCAAACGTCCTGACTTTC. It specifies CASSPGRDPSNVLTF.

This sequence joins TRBV4-1 and TRBJ1-2, with no clear D. With 1 base removed from V and 3 bases from J, the gap between germline ends came to 9 bases. The CDR3 loop spans 14 amino acids. Germline values: CDR1 MGHRA, CDR2 YSYEKL. The DNA for the CDR3 is TGCGCCAGCAGCCAAGCTGGGTCCTACTATGGCTACACCTTC. Translation: CASSQAGSYYGYTF.

V gene TRBV9 combines with J gene TRBJ2-7; D possibly corresponds to TRBD2 (5 bases). Germline loops: CDR1 SGDLS, CDR2 YYNGEE. The germline V and J ends were trimmed by 0 bases and 7 bases, with 14 bases remaining between them. CDR3 length equals 14 residues. CDR3 sequence: CASSVDPGVEEQYF. The CDR3 DNA reads as TGTGCCAGCAGCGTAGATCCCGGGGTCGAAGAGCAGTACTTC.

This clone has a handful of counts. The chain links TRBV3-1 (or the pseudogene TRBV3-2) to TRBJ2-5; TRBD2 might be the D (5 bases). CDR1 is LGHDT, CDR2 YNNKEL, per germline (reference sequence). V shed 2 bases and J shed 9 bases, with 13 bases lying between them. CDR3 length equals 13 residues. Written as DNA, the CDR3 is TGTGCCAGCAGCCAAAGAGCCCGGGGAGCCCAGTACTTC. It codes for CASSQRARGAQYF.

The CDR3 DNA follows: TGTGCCAGTAGCTCCCTGGGGGGGAACACTGAAGCTTTCTTT. Translation: CASSSLGGNTEAFF. This chain links TRBV19 with TRBJ1-1, with D perhaps matching TRBD1 (5 bases). Trimming removed 6 bases at V and 1 base at J, with 12 bases between. The CDR3 is 14 residues long. Germline V lookup: CDR1 LNHDA, CDR2 SQIVND (reference sequence).

The chain is built from TRBV18 and TRBJ1-2; D is unresolved. CDR1 KGHSH and CDR2 LQKENI come from the germline V gene. V was cut by 1 base and J by 3 bases, with 18 bases left in between. The CDR3 length is 17 residues. In DNA, the CDR3 is TGTGCCAGCTCACCACTTCTCGGCGGGGTTGCGGACTATGGCTACACCTTC. This encodes CASSPLLGGVADYGYTF.